Each of the 32 T cell receptor beta chains below was sequenced from the same sample in a study of shared clonotypes between healthy human individuals. Sequencing used immunoSEQ multiplex PCR; TCRdb keeps in-frame clones, though not all of them. The sample shows roughly 410,000 clones, around 96% of them seen only once. The specimen was memory CD8+ T cells sorted from blood. Subset: CD45RO+ cells pooled with CCR7-negative TemRA cells. The source is a man aged 25-45 years in good health.

This clone was recorded once. This chain joins TRBV5-4 and TRBJ2-5, with 10 bases that match TRBD2. This CDR3 is built from 11 residues. Trimming cost V 8 bases and J 5 bases; bases outside gene matches: 0. Germline V gene lookup returns CDR1 SGHNT and CDR2 YYREEE (reference sequence). The CDR3 spells CASSGRETQYF. CDR3 bases: TGTGCCAGTAGCGGGAGGGAGACCCAGTACTTC.

The chain combines TRBV30 with TRBJ2-2; 9 positions agree with TRBD1. The CDR3 totals 16 residues. The germline V gene has CDR1 GTSNPN and CDR2 SVGIG (reference sequence). The V and J ends lost 0 bases and 5 bases, in that order; junction bases with no gene match: 7. As DNA, the CDR3 is TGTGCCTGGAGTGTACTGGGACAGGGTGCAACCGGGGAGCTGTTTTTT. It specifies CAWSVLGQGATGELFF.

The count of this clone is one. The chain recombines TRBV7-9 with TRBJ2-7; no definite D call. This CDR3 region has 11 residues. Per germline, CDR1 SEHNR and CDR2 FQNEAQ (reference sequence). The V and J ends lost 5 bases and 2 bases respectively, with 4 bases between them. As DNA, the CDR3 is TGTGCCAGCAGCGTAACCTACGAGCAGTACTTC. It specifies CASSVTYEQYF.

The rearrangement uses TRBV30 and TRBJ2-3, with D possibly TRBD2 on 5 matching bases. The V end was cut by 1 base, the J end by 2 bases, with 13 bases between. Germline V lookup: CDR1 GTSNPN, CDR2 SVGIG (reference sequence). The CDR3 totals 15 residues. The CDR3 here is CAWSDPQRNTDTQYF. CDR3 bases: TGTGCCTGGAGTGACCCCCAGCGGAACACAGATACGCAGTATTTT.

The chain carries TRBV4-1 and TRBJ2-2; 7 bases align to TRBD2. Unmatched junction bases numbered 6, after V lost 1 base and J lost 7 bases. The CDR3 extends over 15 amino acids. CDR1 is MGHRA and CDR2 is YSYEKL in the germline V gene. The CDR3 nucleotides are TGCGCCAGCAGCCAAGGCCTCGGCGGGAGCGGGGAGCTGTTTTTT. Encoded protein: CASSQGLGGSGELFF.

This clone is a singleton in its sample. This rearrangement joins TRBV5-3 to TRBJ2-3, with 11 bases identical to TRBD2. TRBV5-3 is filed as an ORF, its function uncertain. Unmatched junction bases numbered 9, after V lost 1 base and J lost 5 bases. The CDR3 contains 17 residues. CDR3 residues: CARSLIGSGRAIDTQYF. In DNA, the CDR3 is TGTGCCAGAAGCTTGATTGGTAGCGGGAGGGCTATAGATACGCAGTATTTT.

This rearrangement joins TRBV18 to TRBJ2-5; D not resolved. Trimming stripped 0 bases from V and 5 bases from J, with 4 bases between. Germline V lookup: CDR1 KGHSH, CDR2 LQKENI. The CDR3 contains 12 residues. For the CDR3, the DNA is TGTGCCAGCTCACCACCCCTTGAGACCCAGTACTTC. Residues: CASSPPLETQYF.

This rearrangement joins TRBV11-2 to TRBJ1-2; a possible D gene is TRBD1 (5 bases). V shed 1 base and J shed 0 bases, with 12 bases lying between them. Germline V gene data show CDR1 as SGHAT and CDR2 as FQNNGV. This CDR3 is 16 amino acids long. The CDR3 region is CASSLAGRDANYGYTF. The CDR3 nucleotides are TGTGCCAGCAGCTTAGCAGGGAGAGACGCTAACTATGGCTACACCTTC.

In this sample, this clone turned up once. The rearrangement joins TRBV27 to TRBJ2-5; TRBD1 might be the D (6 bases). Germline V gene lookup returns CDR1 MNHEY and CDR2 SMNVEV (reference sequence). The CDR3 runs to 15 residues. V lost 2 bases and J lost 5, with 15 bases in between. CDR3 bases: TGTGCCAGCAGTTTACTCAGGGGTCGATACGAGACCCAGTACTTC. It codes for CASSLLRGRYETQYF.

This chain joins TRBV30 and TRBJ2-3; no firm D call. CDR1 is GTSNPN, CDR2 SVGIG, per germline (reference sequence). Trimming stripped 0 bases from V and 2 bases from J, with 12 bases between. The CDR3 contains 15 residues. CDR3 in DNA: TGTGCCTGGAGTGTTGCAGGCACAACCACAGATACGCAGTATTTT. Translated, it gives CAWSVAGTTTDTQYF.

In DNA form, the CDR3 reads TGCAGCGTTGAGGGACAGGGTCCAGATACGCAGTATTTT. Protein product: CSVEGQGPDTQYF. The chain uses TRBV29-1 and TRBJ2-3; 9 bases line up with TRBD1. The CDR3 contains 13 residues. Looked up from germline, CDR1 is SQVTM and CDR2 is ANQGSEA. The V gene end was trimmed by 3 bases and the J gene end by 4 bases; junction bases not matched to a gene: 2.

The chain uses TRBV10-2 and TRBJ2-2; a possible D gene is TRBD1 (5 bases). Germline assignment: CDR1 WSHSY and CDR2 SAAADI. The ends were cut back, 5 bases at V and 7 bases at J, with 20 bases in the middle. The CDR3 runs 16 residues. The CDR3 DNA is TGCGCCAGCAGTATCCCCAGATCCGGAAGGGGCGGGGAGCTGTTTTTT. Protein: CASSIPRSGRGGELFF.

The CDR3 DNA is TGTGCCAGCTCAGGCGGGAACCACGAGCAGTACTTC. Translated, it gives CASSGGNHEQYF. The V call is TRBV13, the J call TRBJ2-7, with a tentative D call TRBD2 (6 bases). CDR1 and CDR2 from the germline V gene are PRHDT and FYEKMQ (reference sequence). The CDR3 covers 12 residues. Trimming stripped 8 bases from V and 5 bases from J, with 13 bases between. Together with reference TRBV13 and TRBJ2-7, the CDR3 gives the full variable domain: AAGVIQSPRHLIKEKRETATLKCYPIPRHDTVYWYQQGPGQDPQFLISFYEKMQSDKGSIPDRFSAQQFSDYHSELNMSSLELGDSALYFCASSGGNHEQYFGPGTRLTVT.

This clone appeared once. The chain employs TRBV27 and TRBJ1-1, with no clear D. The V gene's germline CDR1 is MNHEY and CDR2 SMNVEV (reference sequence). Trimming left V 2 bases short and J 5 bases short, with 12 bases between. The CDR3 totals 14 residues. DNA for the CDR3: TGTGCCAGCAGTTTAACTACCCCCGGAACTGAAGCTTTCTTT. Its translation: CASSLTTPGTEAFF.

The chain uses TRBV18 and TRBJ2-5; possible D gene TRBD2, 6 bases. Trimming took 4 bases from V and 4 from J, leaving 16 bases between them. This CDR3 contains 15 residues. Germline CDR1 and CDR2: KGHSH and LQKENI. Here the CDR3 reads CASSRGDSALETQYF. The DNA of the CDR3 is TGTGCCAGCTCACGGGGGGACTCGGCTCTAGAGACCCAGTACTTC.

The chain couples TRBV2 to TRBJ2-5, with D tentatively TRBD2 (6 bases). Trimming took off 2 bases at V and 5 bases at J, with 12 bases between the two ends. CDR3 length: 14 amino acids. The germline gives CDR1 SNHLY, CDR2 FYNNEI. CDR3 bases: TGTGCCAGCAGTGAAAGTGCCCTAGCGGAGACCCAGTACTTC. Protein: CASSESALAETQYF. The full variable domain, rest sourced from reference TRBV2 and TRBJ2-5, is EPEVTQTPSHQVTQMGQEVILRCVPISNHLYFYWYRQILGQKVEFLVSFYNNEISEKSEIFDDQFSVERPDGSNFTLKIRSTKLEDSAMYFCASSESALAETQYFGPGTRLLVL.

The V call is TRBV11-3, the J call TRBJ2-1, with 13 bases fitting TRBD2. The CDR3 runs 18 residues. V lost 5 bases, J lost 7 bases, and 14 bases stayed unmatched. From germline, CDR1 is SGHNT and CDR2 YENEEA. This chain's CDR3 is CASSPGVGLAGARNEQFF. CDR3 sequence (DNA): TGTGCCAGCAGCCCGGGGGTCGGACTAGCGGGAGCTCGGAATGAGCAGTTCTTC.

This rearrangement joins TRBV10-3 to TRBJ1-2; D gene uncertain. Trimming pared 0 bases from V and 8 bases from J, leaving 16 bases between. The CDR3 sequence is 15 residues long. Germline lookup yields CDR1 ENHRY and CDR2 SYGVKD. This chain's CDR3 is CAISESMDPPSGYTF. The CDR3 DNA reads TGTGCCATCAGTGAGTCGATGGATCCTCCCAGCGGCTACACCTTC.

The chain couples TRBV28 to TRBJ1-5; D is perhaps TRBD1 (5 bases). The germline gives CDR1 MDHEN, CDR2 SYDVKM. The CDR3 runs to 16 residues. V was trimmed by 7 bases and J by 0 bases, leaving 16 bases between them. The CDR3 region has the DNA TGTGCCAGCAACCGGGACCGCCCCTATAGCAATCAGCCCCAGCATTTT. Protein product: CASNRDRPYSNQPQHF.

The chain uses TRBV5-1 and TRBJ2-1; a possible D gene is TRBD2 (6 bases). This CDR3 has 14 residues. Germline lookup yields CDR1 SGHRS and CDR2 YFSETQ. V lost 2 bases, J lost 5 bases, and 11 bases lay in between. The CDR3 reads CASSFEGGNNEQFF. CDR3 DNA: TGCGCCAGCAGCTTTGAGGGCGGGAACAATGAGCAGTTCTTC.

This chain connects TRBV19 to TRBJ1-5; 7 bases match TRBD1. V gave up 3 bases and J gave up 3 bases; unmatched junction bases: 5. The CDR3 loop spans 15 amino acids. Germline V CDR1 and CDR2: LNHDA, SQIVND (reference sequence). CDR3 coding DNA: TGTGCCAGTAGTATGATGACAGGGTCCAATCAGCCCCAGCATTTT. Protein sequence: CASSMMTGSNQPQHF.

The genes are TRBV4-1 and TRBJ2-7; 7 nucleotides agree with TRBD2. CDR3 length equals 16 residues. The V segment lost 4 bases and the J segment 0 bases; nucleotides outside the gene matches: 9. Germline CDR1 and CDR2: MGHRA and YSYEKL. The CDR3 spells CASSLGLVGSSYEQYF. The CDR3 nucleotides are TGCGCCAGCAGCCTAGGACTAGTCGGGAGCTCCTACGAGCAGTACTTC.

V gene TRBV11-2 combines with J gene TRBJ2-1; 8 positions agree with TRBD2. The CDR3 spans 16 residues. From germline, CDR1 is SGHAT and CDR2 FQNNGV. The J segment lost 4 bases and the V segment lost 2 bases, leaving 7 bases of the junction unmatched. The CDR3, as DNA: TGTGCCAGCAGCTTATGGGCGGGAGGCTGGTACAATGAGCAGTTCTTC. Residues: CASSLWAGGWYNEQFF.

A single count supports this clone. The V and J genes are TRBV7-2 and TRBJ1-5; the D is unclear. Germline V gene lookup returns CDR1 SGHTA and CDR2 FQGNSA. CDR3 size: 15 residues. Trimming shortened V by 6 bases and J by 2 bases, and 14 bases separated the two germline ends. Here the CDR3 reads CASSLMAQGNQPQHF. The CDR3 DNA reads as TGTGCCAGCAGTCTTATGGCTCAGGGCAATCAGCCCCAGCATTTT.

This clone was seen a few times. The V call is TRBV6-5, the J call TRBJ1-5; the match to TRBD1 covers 9 bases. CDR1 is MNHEY and CDR2 is SVGAGI in the germline V gene. V trimming: 6 bases; J trimming: 7 bases; junction bases outside the gene matches: 4. The CDR3 has 13 amino acids. The CDR3 DNA follows: TGTGCCAGCAGACAGGGGGCCGGGCAGCCCCAGCATTTT. Encoded protein: CASRQGAGQPQHF.

The chain uses TRBV5-1 and TRBJ1-1; D is uncertain. The CDR3 consists of 14 residues. Germline V gives CDR1 SGHRS, CDR2 YFSETQ. Trimming removed 2 bases from V and 4 bases from J, with 12 bases in between. CDR3 bases: TGCGCCAGCAGCTTCGCTGACCAAGGCACTGAAGCTTTCTTT. Amino acid sequence: CASSFADQGTEAFF. The whole variable domain, filled in from reference TRBV5-1 and TRBJ1-1, reads KAGVTQTPRYLIKTRGQQVTLSCSPISGHRSVSWYQQTPGQGLQFLFEYFSETQRNKGNFPGRFSGRQFSNSRSEMNVSTLELGDSALYLCASSFADQGTEAFFGQGTRLTVV.

The chain couples TRBV5-4 to TRBJ2-7; TRBD2 matches at 16 bases. Germline CDR1 is SGHNT and CDR2 is YYREEE (reference sequence). The CDR3 is 15 residues long. V lost 3 bases and J lost 7; bases outside the gene matches: 4. DNA of the CDR3: TGTGCCAGCAGCTCTCCGGGACTAGCGGGAGGGGAGCAGTACTTC. Protein: CASSSPGLAGGEQYF.

The chain links TRBV5-6 to TRBJ2-4; weak D call: TRBD2 (6 bases). CDR3 size: 16 residues. Trimming took off 2 bases at V and 6 bases at J, with 18 bases between the two ends. Germline V gene sequence: CDR1 SGHDT, CDR2 YYEEEE. CDR3 nucleotides: TGTGCCAGCAGCTTAAGTGTAACGGGAGTATCAAACATTCAGTACTTC. Protein sequence: CASSLSVTGVSNIQYF.

Remarks on this clone: Distinct nucleotide sequences in the sample also encode this CDR3. This sequence joins TRBV30 and TRBJ1-4; D uncertain. Looked up from germline, CDR1 is GTSNPN and CDR2 is SVGIG (reference sequence). The CDR3 length is 11 residues. V was clipped by 0 bases and J by 7 bases, with 3 bases between them. CDR3 DNA sequence: TGTGCCTGGAGTGTGAGTGAAAAACTGTTTTTT. Translation: CAWSVSEKLFF. The entire variable domain, with the rest obtained from reference TRBV30 and TRBJ1-4, is as follows: SQTIHQWPATLVQPVGSPLSLECTVEGTSNPNLYWYRQAAGRGLQLLFYSVGIGQISSEVPQNLSASRPQDRQFILSSKKLLLSDSGFYLCAWSVSEKLFFGSGTQLSVL.

This chain uses TRBV16 with TRBJ1-1; unclear D gene. Trimming took 0 bases from V and 2 from J, leaving 7 bases between them. Germline CDR1 reads KGHSY; CDR2 reads FQNENV. The CDR3 sequence is 14 residues long. CDR3 amino acids: CASSQSGINTEAFF. CDR3 DNA sequence: TGTGCCAGCAGCCAATCGGGGATTAACACTGAAGCTTTCTTT.

The rearrangement links TRBV28 to TRBJ1-5, with a weak D call TRBD1 (5 bases). Germline V gives CDR1 MDHEN, CDR2 SYDVKM. The CDR3 is 10 amino acids. Trimming pared 6 bases from V and 15 bases from J, leaving 12 bases between. CDR3 in DNA: TGTGCCAGCAGCCAGGGCTTACTGCATTTT. Amino acids: CASSQGLLHF. The full variable domain, with the rest looked up from reference TRBV28 and TRBJ1-5, is DVKVTQSSRYLVKRTGEKVFLECVQDMDHENMFWYRQDPGLGLRLIYFSYDVKMKEKGDIPEGYSVSREKKERFSLILESASTNQTSMYLCASSQGLLHFGDGTRLSIL.

V gene TRBV6-4 combines with J gene TRBJ2-7; 10 nucleotides match TRBD1. V was pared by 9 bases and J by 4 bases, with 12 bases of the junction left unmatched. The CDR3 sequence is 15 residues long. Germline-derived CDR1 and CDR2 are MRHNA and SNTAGT. CDR3 region: CARSPRQGASYEQYF. The DNA of the CDR3 is TGTGCCAGAAGCCCGCGACAGGGGGCTTCGTACGAGCAGTACTTC.